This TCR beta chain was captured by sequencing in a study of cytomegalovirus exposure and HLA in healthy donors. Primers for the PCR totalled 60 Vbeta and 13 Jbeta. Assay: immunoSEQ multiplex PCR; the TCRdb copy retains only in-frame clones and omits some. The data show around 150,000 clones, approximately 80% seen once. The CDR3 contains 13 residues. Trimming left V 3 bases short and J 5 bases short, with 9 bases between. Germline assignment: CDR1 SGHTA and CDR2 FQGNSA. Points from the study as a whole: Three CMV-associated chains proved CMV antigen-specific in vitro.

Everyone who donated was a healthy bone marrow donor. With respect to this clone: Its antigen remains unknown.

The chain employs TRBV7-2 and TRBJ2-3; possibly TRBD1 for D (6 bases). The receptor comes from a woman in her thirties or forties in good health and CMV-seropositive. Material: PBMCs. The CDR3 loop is CASSFSRGDTQYF. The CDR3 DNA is TGTGCCAGCAGCTTCTCCAGGGGAGATACGCAGTATTTT.